This T cell receptor (beta chain) was sequenced during a study of early T cells in non-severe SARS-CoV-2 infection. This clonotype has more than one count but fewer than ten. Germline CDR1 reads LNHNV; CDR2 reads YYDKDF (reference sequence). Trimming shortened V by 3 bases and J by 4 bases, and 13 bases separated the two germline ends. The CDR3 is made up of 15 amino acids. Unique molecular identifier tags were affixed to discrete cDNA molecules. Each CDR3 protein is one row after TCRdb ran MiXCR on the 5' RACE reads. The sample lists 90,000 to 120,000 distinct CDR3 sequences; 9% to 13% were seen once.

Specimen: whole blood. This chain joins TRBV15 and TRBJ2-1; D unclear. The receptor was isolated from an adult who was a healthcare worker with PCR-confirmed SARS-CoV-2 infection or an uninfected control (not recorded which). The CDR3 here is CATSSSTRPYNEQFF. The CDR3 bases are TGTGCCACCAGCAGTTCTACTCGGCCTTACAATGAGCAGTTCTTC.